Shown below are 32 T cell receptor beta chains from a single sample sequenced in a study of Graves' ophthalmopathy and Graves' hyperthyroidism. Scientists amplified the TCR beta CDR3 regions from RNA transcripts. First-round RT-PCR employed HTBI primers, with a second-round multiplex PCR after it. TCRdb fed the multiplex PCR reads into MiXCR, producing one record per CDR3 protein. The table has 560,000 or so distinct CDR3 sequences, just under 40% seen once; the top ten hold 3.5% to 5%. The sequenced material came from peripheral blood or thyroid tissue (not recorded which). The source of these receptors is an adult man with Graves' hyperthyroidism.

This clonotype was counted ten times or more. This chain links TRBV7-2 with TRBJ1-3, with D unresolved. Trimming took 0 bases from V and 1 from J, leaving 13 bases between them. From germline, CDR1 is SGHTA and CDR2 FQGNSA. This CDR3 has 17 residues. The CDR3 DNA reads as TGTGCCAGCAGCTTAGCTGGAGTAGGCGATTCTGGAAACACCATATATTTT. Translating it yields CASSLAGVGDSGNTIYF.

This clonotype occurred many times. The CDR3 spells CASSPQLAGPSYEQYF. CDR3 nucleotides: TGTGCCAGCAGTCCTCAACTAGCGGGGCCTTCCTACGAGCAGTACTTC. The rearrangement uses TRBV12-3 or TRBV12-4 and TRBJ2-7, with TRBD2 identical over 10 bases. CDR3 length equals 16 residues. V dropped 5 bases and J dropped 1; count of bases not matched to a gene: 8.

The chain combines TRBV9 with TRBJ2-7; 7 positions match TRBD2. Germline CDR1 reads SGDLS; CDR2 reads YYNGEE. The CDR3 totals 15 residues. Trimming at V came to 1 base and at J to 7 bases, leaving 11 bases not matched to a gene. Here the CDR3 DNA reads TGTGCCAGCAGCGTATCCAGCGGGGACCTGACGGAGCAGTACTTC. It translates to CASSVSSGDLTEQYF.

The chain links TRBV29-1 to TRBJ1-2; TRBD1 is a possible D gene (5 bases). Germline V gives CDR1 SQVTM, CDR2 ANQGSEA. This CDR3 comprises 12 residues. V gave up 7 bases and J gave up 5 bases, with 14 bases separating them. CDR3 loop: CSGTMTAYGYTF. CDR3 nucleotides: TGCAGCGGGACAATGACAGCGTATGGCTACACCTTC.

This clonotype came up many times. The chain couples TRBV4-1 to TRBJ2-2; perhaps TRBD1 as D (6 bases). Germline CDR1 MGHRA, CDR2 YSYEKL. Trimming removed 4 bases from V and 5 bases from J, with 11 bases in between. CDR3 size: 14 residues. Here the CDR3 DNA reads TGCGCCAGCAGCCGGGACATAACGACCGGGGAGCTGTTTTTT. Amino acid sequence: CASSRDITTGELFF.

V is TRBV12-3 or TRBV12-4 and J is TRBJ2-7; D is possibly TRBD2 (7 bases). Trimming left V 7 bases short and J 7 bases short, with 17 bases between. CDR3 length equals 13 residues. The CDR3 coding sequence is TGTGCCAGCATCTTGGGGGGGCAAGGTGAGCAGTACTTC. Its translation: CASILGGQGEQYF.

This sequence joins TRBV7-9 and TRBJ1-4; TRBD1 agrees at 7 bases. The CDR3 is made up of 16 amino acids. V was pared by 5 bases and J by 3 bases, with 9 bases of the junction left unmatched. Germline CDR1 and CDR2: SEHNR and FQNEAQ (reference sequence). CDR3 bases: TGTGCCAGCAGCCCTGTACGACAGGGAGCTAATGAAAAACTGTTTTTT. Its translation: CASSPVRQGANEKLFF.

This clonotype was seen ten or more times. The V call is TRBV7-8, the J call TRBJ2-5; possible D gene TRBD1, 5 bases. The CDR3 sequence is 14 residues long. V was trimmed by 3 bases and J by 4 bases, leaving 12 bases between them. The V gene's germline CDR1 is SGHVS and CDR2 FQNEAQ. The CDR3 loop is CASSFSGIPETQYF. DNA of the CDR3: TGTGCCAGCAGCTTTTCAGGGATCCCAGAGACCCAGTACTTC.

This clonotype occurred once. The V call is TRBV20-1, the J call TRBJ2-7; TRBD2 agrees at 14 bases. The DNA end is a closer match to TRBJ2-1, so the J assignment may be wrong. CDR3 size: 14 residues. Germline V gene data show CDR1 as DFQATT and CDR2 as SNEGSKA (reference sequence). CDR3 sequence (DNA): TGCAGTGTCAGGGGGACTAGCGGGAGTGGAGAGCAGTTCTTC. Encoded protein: CSVRGTSGSGEQFF.

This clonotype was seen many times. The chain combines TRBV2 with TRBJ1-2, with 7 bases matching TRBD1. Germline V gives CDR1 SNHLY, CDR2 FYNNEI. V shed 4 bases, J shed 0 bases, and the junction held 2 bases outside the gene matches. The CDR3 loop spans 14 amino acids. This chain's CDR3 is CASSGDRSNYGYTF. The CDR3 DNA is TGTGCCAGCAGTGGGGACAGATCTAACTATGGCTACACCTTC.

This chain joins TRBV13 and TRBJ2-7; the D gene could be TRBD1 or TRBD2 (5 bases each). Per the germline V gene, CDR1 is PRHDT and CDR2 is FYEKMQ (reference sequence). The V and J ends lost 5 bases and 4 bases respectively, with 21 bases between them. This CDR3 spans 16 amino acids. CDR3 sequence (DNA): TGTGCCAGCAGCCCAGGAAGAGGGGCGGTGAGGTACGAGCAGTACTTC. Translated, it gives CASSPGRGAVRYEQYF.

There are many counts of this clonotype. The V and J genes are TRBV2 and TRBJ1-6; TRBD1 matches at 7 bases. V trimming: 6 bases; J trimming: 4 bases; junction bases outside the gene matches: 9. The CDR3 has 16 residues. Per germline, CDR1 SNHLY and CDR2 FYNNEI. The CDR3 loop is CASRALTGQYNSPLHF. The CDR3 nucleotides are TGTGCCAGCAGAGCGCTTACGGGACAGTATAATTCACCCCTCCACTTT.

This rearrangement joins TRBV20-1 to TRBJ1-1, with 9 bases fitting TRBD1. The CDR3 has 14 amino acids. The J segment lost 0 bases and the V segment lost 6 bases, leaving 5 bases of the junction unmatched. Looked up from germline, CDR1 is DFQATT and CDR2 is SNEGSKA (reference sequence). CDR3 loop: CSAQGQGMNTEAFF. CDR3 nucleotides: TGCAGTGCCCAAGGACAGGGGATGAACACTGAAGCTTTCTTT.

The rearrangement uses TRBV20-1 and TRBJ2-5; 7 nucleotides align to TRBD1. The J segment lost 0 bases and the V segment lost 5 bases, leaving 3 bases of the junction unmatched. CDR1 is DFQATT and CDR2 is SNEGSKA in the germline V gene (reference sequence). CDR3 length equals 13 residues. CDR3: CSAGQDYQETQYF. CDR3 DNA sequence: TGCAGTGCTGGACAGGATTACCAAGAGACCCAGTACTTC.

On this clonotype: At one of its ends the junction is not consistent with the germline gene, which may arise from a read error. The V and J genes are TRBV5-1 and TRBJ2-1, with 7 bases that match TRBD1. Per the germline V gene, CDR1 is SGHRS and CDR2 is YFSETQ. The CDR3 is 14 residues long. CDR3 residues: CASSDGPGGNEQFF. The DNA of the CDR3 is TGTGCCAGCAGCGATGGACCAGGGGGCAATGAGCAGTTCTTC.

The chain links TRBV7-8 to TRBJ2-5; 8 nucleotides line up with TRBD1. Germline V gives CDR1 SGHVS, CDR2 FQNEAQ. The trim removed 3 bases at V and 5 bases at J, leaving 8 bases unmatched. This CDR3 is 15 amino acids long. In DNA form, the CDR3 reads TGTGCCAGCAGCTTGCGACAGGGGCTCAGTGAGACCCAGTACTTC. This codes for CASSLRQGLSETQYF. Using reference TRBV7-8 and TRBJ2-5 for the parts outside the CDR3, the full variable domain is GAGVSQSPRYKVAKRGQDVALRCDPISGHVSLFWYQQALGQGPEFLTYFQNEAQLDKSGLPSDRFFAERPEGSVSTLKIQRTQQEDSAVYLCASSLRQGLSETQYFGPGTRLLVL.

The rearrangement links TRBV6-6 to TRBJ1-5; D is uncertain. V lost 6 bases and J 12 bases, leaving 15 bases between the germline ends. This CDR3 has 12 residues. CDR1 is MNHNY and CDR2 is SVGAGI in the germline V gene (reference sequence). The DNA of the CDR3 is TGTGCCAGCAGCCGGGTAGCGGGAGGCCAGCATTTT. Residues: CASSRVAGGQHF.

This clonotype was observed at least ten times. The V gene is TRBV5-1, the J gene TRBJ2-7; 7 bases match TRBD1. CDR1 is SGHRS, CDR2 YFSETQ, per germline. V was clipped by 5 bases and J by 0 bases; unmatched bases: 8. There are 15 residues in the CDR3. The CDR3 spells CASRPTGTASYEQYF. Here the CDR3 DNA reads TGCGCCAGCAGGCCTACCGGGACAGCCTCCTACGAGCAGTACTTC.

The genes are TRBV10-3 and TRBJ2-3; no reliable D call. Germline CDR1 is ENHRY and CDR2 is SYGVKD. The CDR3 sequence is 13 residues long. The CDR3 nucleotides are TGTGCTACAAAGGCAGAAAGCACAGATACGCAGTATTTT. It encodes CATKAESTDTQYF.

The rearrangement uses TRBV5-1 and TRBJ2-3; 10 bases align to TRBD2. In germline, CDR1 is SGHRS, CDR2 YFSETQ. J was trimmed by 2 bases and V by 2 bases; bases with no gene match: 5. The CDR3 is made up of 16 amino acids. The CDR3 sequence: CASSLRLAGDTDTQYF. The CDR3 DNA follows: TGCGCCAGCAGCTTACGTCTAGCGGGGGACACAGATACGCAGTATTTT.

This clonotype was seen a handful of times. CDR3 DNA sequence: TGTGCCAGCAGTTTCGGGCAGGTCAGCTCTGGAAACACCATATATTTT. Protein product: CASSFGQVSSGNTIYF. V and J are TRBV12-3 or TRBV12-4 and TRBJ1-3; D gene ambiguous. This CDR3 spans 16 amino acids. Between the trimmed V and J ends, which lost 3 bases and 0 bases, there was a span of 12 bases.

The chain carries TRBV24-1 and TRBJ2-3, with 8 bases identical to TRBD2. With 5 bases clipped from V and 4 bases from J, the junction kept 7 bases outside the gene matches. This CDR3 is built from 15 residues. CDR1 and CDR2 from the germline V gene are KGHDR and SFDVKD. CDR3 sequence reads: CATSAILAGPDTQYF. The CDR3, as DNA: TGTGCCACCAGTGCTATTCTAGCGGGCCCAGATACGCAGTATTTT.

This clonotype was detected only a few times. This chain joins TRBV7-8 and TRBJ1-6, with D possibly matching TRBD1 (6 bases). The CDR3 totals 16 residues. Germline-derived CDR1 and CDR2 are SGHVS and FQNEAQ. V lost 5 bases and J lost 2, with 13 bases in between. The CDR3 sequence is CASSPQGNAYNSPLHF. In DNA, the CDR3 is TGTGCCAGCAGCCCACAGGGAAACGCCTATAATTCACCCCTCCACTTT.

CDR3 residues: CAMISELGDNEQYF. CDR3 DNA sequence: TGTGCCATGATATCGGAATTAGGGGACAATGAGCAGTACTTC. This chain uses TRBV6-1 with TRBJ2-7; the D gene is possibly TRBD1 (6 bases). V lost 10 bases, J lost 7 bases, and 23 bases lay in between. Germline V gene data show CDR1 as MNHNS and CDR2 as SASEGT. The CDR3 has 14 residues.

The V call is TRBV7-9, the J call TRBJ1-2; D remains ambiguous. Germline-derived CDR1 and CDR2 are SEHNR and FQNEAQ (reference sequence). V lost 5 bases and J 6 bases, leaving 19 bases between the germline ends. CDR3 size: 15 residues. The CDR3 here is CASSVLAGGLDGYTF. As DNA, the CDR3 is TGTGCCAGCAGCGTACTAGCGGGAGGCTTGGATGGCTACACCTTC.

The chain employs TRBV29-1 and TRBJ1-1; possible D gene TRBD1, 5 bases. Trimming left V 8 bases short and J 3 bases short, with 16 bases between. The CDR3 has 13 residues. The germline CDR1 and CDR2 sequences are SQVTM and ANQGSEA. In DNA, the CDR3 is TGCAGCCAAGGAGGAGGGGTCGACACTGAAGCTTTCTTT. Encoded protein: CSQGGGVDTEAFF.

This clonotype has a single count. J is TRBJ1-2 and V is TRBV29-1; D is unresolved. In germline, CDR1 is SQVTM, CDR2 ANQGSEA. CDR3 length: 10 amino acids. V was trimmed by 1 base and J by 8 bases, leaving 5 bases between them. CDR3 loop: CSVEAAGYTF. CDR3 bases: TGCAGCGTTGAAGCGGCGGGCTACACCTTC.

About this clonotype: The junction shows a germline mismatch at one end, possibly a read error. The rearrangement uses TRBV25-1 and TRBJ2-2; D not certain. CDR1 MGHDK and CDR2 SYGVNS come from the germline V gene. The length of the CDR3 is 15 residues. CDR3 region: CASSQYGSNIGELFF. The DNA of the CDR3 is TGTGCCAGCAGCCAGTACGGATCGAACATCGGGGAGCTGTTTTTT.

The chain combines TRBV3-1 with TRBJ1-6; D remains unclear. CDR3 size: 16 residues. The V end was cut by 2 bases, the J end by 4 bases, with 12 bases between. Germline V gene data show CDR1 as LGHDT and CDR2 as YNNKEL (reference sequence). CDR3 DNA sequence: TGTGCCAGCAGCCAACTTGGACGGAGTTATAATTCACCCCTCCACTTT. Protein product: CASSQLGRSYNSPLHF.

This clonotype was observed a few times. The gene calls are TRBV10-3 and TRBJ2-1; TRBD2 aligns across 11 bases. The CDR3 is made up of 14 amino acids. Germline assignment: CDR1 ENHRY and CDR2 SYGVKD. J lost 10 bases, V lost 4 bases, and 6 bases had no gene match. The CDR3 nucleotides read TGTGCCATCAGTGGTAGCGGGGGGGCATCGGAGCAGTTCTTC. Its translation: CAISGSGGASEQFF.

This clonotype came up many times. The CDR3 nucleotides read TGTGCCAGCAGGCAAACAAGCGGGAGCGCCGAGCAGTACTTC. Translating gives CASRQTSGSAEQYF. This chain joins TRBV14 and TRBJ2-7, with 8 bases identical to TRBD2. With 6 bases clipped from V and 6 bases from J, the junction kept 10 bases outside the gene matches. Germline values: CDR1 SGHDN, CDR2 FVKESK. This CDR3 comprises 14 residues. The whole variable domain, remainder taken from reference TRBV14 and TRBJ2-7, is EAGVTQFPSHSVIEKGQTVTLRCDPISGHDNLYWYRRVMGKEIKFLLHFVKESKQDESGMPNNRFLAERTGGTYSTLKVQPAELEDSGVYFCASRQTSGSAEQYFGPGTRLTVT.

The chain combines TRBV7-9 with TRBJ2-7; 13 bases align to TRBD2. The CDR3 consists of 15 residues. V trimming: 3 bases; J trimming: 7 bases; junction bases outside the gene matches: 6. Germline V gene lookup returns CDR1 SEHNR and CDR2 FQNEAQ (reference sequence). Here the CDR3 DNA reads TGTGCCAGCAGCTTCACTAGCGGGAGGGCCAGTGAGCAGTACTTC. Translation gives CASSFTSGRASEQYF.